This record covers a single TCR beta chain. Every subset's genomic DNA went evenly onto several immunoSEQ plates. Among the unsorted PBMC samples, replicate PCRs used roughly 300 ng DNA, approximately 30,000 T cell genomes. Sequencing was performed with immunoSEQ multiplex PCR; in TCRdb, only in-frame clones are kept and a portion is missing. Altogether roughly 500,000 clones are present, roughly three quarters being singletons, with the ten largest covering over 10%. The CDR3 contains 13 residues. V gave up 8 bases and J gave up 5 bases, with 15 bases separating them. The germline CDR1 and CDR2 sequences are MNHNY and SVGAGI (reference sequence). The data belong to a study of shared clonotypes between healthy human individuals.

This sequence originates from a woman in her forties in good health. Some clones in this sample may be carry-over from other donors' samples. This rearrangement joins TRBV6-6 to TRBJ2-5; D unresolved. Sequencing was performed on PBMCs. The CDR3 sequence: CASQSTDRETQYF. The CDR3 nucleotides read TGTGCCAGCCAATCTACTGACCGCGAGACCCAGTACTTC.